Below, 32 T cell receptor beta chains from the same sample are listed, as sequenced in a study of post-analysis software for immune sequencing data. Study-wide results and limits: Roughly 5 TRBV segments, TRBV5-6, TRBV5-1 and TRBV20-1 among them, were found more frequent in patients than controls.

Every TCR beta cDNA library bore unique molecular identifiers. MiXCR, applied by TCRdb to the PCR reads, yields one record per CDR3 protein. The sample includes 650,000 to 850,000 distinct CDR3 sequences, approximately 44% seen only once; the top ten take roughly 4.4%. Their target antigens are unknown. Sequenced sample: blood. Receptors originate from a girl aged 10 to 17 with multiple sclerosis.

The CDR3 reads CAQGRGISGTYEQFF. CDR3 DNA sequence: TGTGCTCAGGGGAGGGGGATTAGCGGGACCTATGAGCAGTTCTTC. V gene TRBV7-2 combines with J gene TRBJ2-1; 8 bases are a match to TRBD2. CDR1 is SGHTA, CDR2 FQGNSA, per germline. The CDR3 has 15 amino acids.

J is TRBJ2-3 and V is TRBV20-1; D not resolved. V lost 7 bases, J lost 1 base, and 12 bases lay in between. The length of the CDR3 is 13 residues. CDR1 and CDR2 (germline): DFQATT, SNEGSKA (reference sequence). The CDR3 DNA is TGCAGTGGGGATGCGCGAGGCACAGATACGCAGTATTTT. Protein product: CSGDARGTDTQYF.

The table lists this clonotype with a few counts. The chain couples TRBV29-1 to TRBJ2-1, with 10 bases that match TRBD2. Unmatched junction bases numbered 7, after V lost 6 bases and J lost 8 bases. CDR1 and CDR2 (germline): SQVTM, ANQGSEA. The CDR3 is made up of 13 amino acids. CDR3 sequence (DNA): TGCAGCGTCCCGACTAGCGGGTTCTATGAGCAGTTCTTC. Its protein is CSVPTSGFYEQFF.

As DNA, the CDR3 is TGTGCCAGCAGCTTAGCTGAGATGACTAGCACAGATACGCAGTATTTT. Translated: CASSLAEMTSTDTQYF. J is TRBJ2-3 and V is TRBV7-9, with D hard to call. Germline CDR1 SEHNR, CDR2 FQNEAQ (reference sequence). There are 16 residues in the CDR3. The V and J ends lost 0 bases and 0 bases respectively, with 10 bases between them.

Points on this clonotype: A junction boundary mismatches the germline segment, possibly from a read error. The chain links TRBV27 to TRBJ2-5, with 7 positions matching TRBD1. The CDR3 loop spans 14 amino acids. Germline V gene sequence: CDR1 MNHEY, CDR2 SMNVEV (reference sequence). The CDR3 sequence: CASSLVGTVATQYF. The DNA of the CDR3 is TGTGCTAGCAGTTTGGTGGGGACAGTCGCGACCCAGTACTTC.

The chain recombines TRBV28 with TRBJ2-7; D perhaps matches TRBD1 (5 bases). This CDR3 region has 14 residues. Between the trimmed V and J ends, which lost 4 bases and 3 bases, there was a span of 13 bases. Germline assignment: CDR1 MDHEN and CDR2 SYDVKM. The CDR3 DNA follows: TGTGCCAGCAGTTGGGGCGGCGCCCTCTACGAGCAGTACTTC. It is translated as CASSWGGALYEQYF.

The V gene is TRBV27, the J gene TRBJ2-7; possibly TRBD1 or TRBD2 for D (6 bases each). The germline gives CDR1 MNHEY, CDR2 SMNVEV (reference sequence). The ends were cut back, 5 bases at V and 5 bases at J, with 16 bases in the middle. The CDR3 contains 14 residues. The CDR3 nucleotides read TGTGCCAGCAGTCTCATAGGGGGGTACAACGAGCAGTACTTC. Translated, it gives CASSLIGGYNEQYF.

This clonotype has a handful of counts. The CDR3 loop is CASGLASTGALAMNTEAFF. Here the CDR3 DNA reads TGTGCTAGTGGTTTGGCGTCGACAGGGGCTCTCGCAATGAACACTGAAGCTTTCTTT. The chain has TRBV12-5 and TRBJ1-1, with 8 bases lining up with TRBD1. The ends lost 1 base at V and 0 bases at J; junction bases unmatched: 13. The CDR3 has 19 residues. Germline CDR1 and CDR2: LGHNT and FRNRAP.

This chain links TRBV12-3 or TRBV12-4 with TRBJ2-7; the match to TRBD2 covers 8 bases. This CDR3 contains 16 residues. Germline trimming cut 3 bases from V and 6 bases from J; bases unmatched to any gene: 13. The CDR3 loop reads CASSFISGKSPREQYF. The CDR3 DNA sequence: TGTGCCAGCAGTTTTATTAGCGGGAAGAGCCCCCGCGAGCAGTACTTC.

The chain combines TRBV29-1 with TRBJ2-7; the match to TRBD1 covers 9 bases. V lost 6 bases and J lost 5; bases outside the gene matches: 11. Germline V gene lookup returns CDR1 SQVTM and CDR2 ANQGSEA. The CDR3 covers 14 residues. CDR3 DNA: TGCAGCGTACTCCTCCGGGACAGGGCCCACGAGCAGTACTTC. It is translated as CSVLLRDRAHEQYF.

This chain links TRBV20-1 with TRBJ2-3, with 9 bases lining up with TRBD2. This CDR3 comprises 17 residues. Germline trimming cut 6 bases from V and 4 bases from J; bases unmatched to any gene: 17. CDR1 DFQATT and CDR2 SNEGSKA come from the germline V gene (reference sequence). Here the CDR3 reads CSAESGTSTSGADTQYF. The CDR3 coding sequence is TGCAGTGCCGAATCCGGGACTAGCACCTCTGGGGCAGATACGCAGTATTTT.

V gene TRBV7-2 combines with J gene TRBJ2-3; perhaps TRBD1 as D (6 bases). The V and J ends lost 5 bases and 6 bases respectively, with 18 bases between them. Germline V lookup: CDR1 SGHTA, CDR2 FQGNSA. CDR3 length equals 15 residues. The DNA for the CDR3 is TGTGCCAGCAGCCTTGGGACACGGCGAGTGGATACGCAGTATTTT. Residues: CASSLGTRRVDTQYF.

The CDR3 spells CASSYSAGSSYEQYF. The CDR3 DNA follows: TGTGCCAGCAGTTACTCGGCAGGGAGCTCCTACGAGCAGTACTTC. The chain is built from TRBV6-6 and TRBJ2-7; possibly TRBD1 or TRBD2 for D (5 bases each). The CDR3 loop spans 15 amino acids. V was trimmed by 0 bases and J by 0 bases, leaving 9 bases between them. The germline CDR1 and CDR2 sequences are MNHNY and SVGAGI (reference sequence).

The CDR3 here is CASSDYGKPQHF. DNA of the CDR3: TGTGCCAGCAGCGACTACGGAAAGCCCCAGCATTTT. The V call is TRBV6-6, the J call TRBJ1-5, with no clear D. V lost 6 bases to trimming and J lost 8 bases, with 11 bases between them. Per germline, CDR1 MNHNY and CDR2 SVGAGI (reference sequence). The CDR3 is 12 amino acids.

A few counts support this clonotype. The CDR3 region has the DNA TGCAGCGTTATGAGTTCCAGAAAGGGCAATGAGCAGTTCTTC. Amino acids: CSVMSSRKGNEQFF. The V gene is TRBV29-1, the J gene TRBJ2-1; D is undetermined. The CDR3 consists of 14 residues. Germline V gives CDR1 SQVTM, CDR2 ANQGSEA. Trimming shortened V by 5 bases and J by 6 bases, and 17 bases separated the two germline ends.

V and J are TRBV20-1 and TRBJ1-4; D uncertain. The V end lost 0 bases, the J end lost 8 bases, and 16 bases lay between the germline ends. Germline V gene lookup returns CDR1 DFQATT and CDR2 SNEGSKA (reference sequence). The CDR3 totals 15 residues. The CDR3 reads CSARDPPITGEKLFF. DNA of the CDR3: TGCAGTGCTAGAGATCCCCCAATCACCGGGGAAAAACTGTTTTTT.

J is TRBJ2-1 and V is TRBV11-2; unclear D gene. CDR1 is SGHAT, CDR2 FQNNGV, per germline. The CDR3 runs 13 residues. The V end was cut by 2 bases, the J end by 6 bases, with 8 bases between. The CDR3 DNA is TGTGCCAGCAGCTTATATCGCCTCAATGAGCAGTTCTTC. Its translation is CASSLYRLNEQFF.

This clonotype has only a few counts. This chain links TRBV12-3 or TRBV12-4 with TRBJ1-2; D is unresolved. V dropped 2 bases and J dropped 4 bases, with 17 bases sitting between them. The CDR3 is 16 residues long. The CDR3 sequence: CASSLYLGSPGYGYTF. CDR3 coding DNA: TGTGCCAGCAGTTTATATTTGGGCAGCCCCGGCTATGGCTACACCTTC.

The V and J genes are TRBV10-3 and TRBJ2-5; D call uncertain. The J call is doubtful: the DNA matches TRBJ2-7 better. The CDR3 length is 14 residues. The V gene's germline CDR1 is ENHRY and CDR2 SYGVKD. DNA for the CDR3: TGTGCCATCAGTGGTACAGACGCCGCCTACGAGCAGTACTTC. Its protein product is CAISGTDAAYEQYF.

The J gene is TRBJ1-2, the V gene TRBV9; D is possibly TRBD1 (5 bases). V dropped 0 bases and J dropped 6 bases, with 15 bases sitting between them. This CDR3 spans 15 amino acids. In germline, CDR1 is SGDLS, CDR2 YYNGEE. The CDR3 coding sequence is TGTGCCAGCAGCGTAGCCGGGCGGCAGGGTGATGGCTACACCTTC. Translation gives CASSVAGRQGDGYTF.

The chain joins TRBV7-2 to TRBJ2-5, with D possibly being TRBD1 (6 bases). V was pared by 4 bases and J by 2 bases, with 11 bases between. Germline loops: CDR1 SGHTA, CDR2 FQGNSA. The CDR3 runs to 14 residues. The CDR3 DNA follows: TGTGCCAGCAGCTACGGACAGCGACAAGAGACCCAGTACTTC. This translates into CASSYGQRQETQYF.

The CDR3 loop is CASSSSGVADEQYF. CDR3 sequence (DNA): TGCGCCAGCAGCTCCTCCGGTGTGGCCGACGAGCAGTACTTC. The genes are TRBV5-1 and TRBJ2-7; D is undetermined. Trimming left V 3 bases short and J 5 bases short, with 15 bases between. The CDR3 spans 14 residues. CDR1 is SGHRS, CDR2 YFSETQ, per germline. The whole variable domain, remainder taken from reference TRBV5-1 and TRBJ2-7, is KAGVTQTPRYLIKTRGQQVTLSCSPISGHRSVSWYQQTPGQGLQFLFEYFSETQRNKGNFPGRFSGRQFSNSRSEMNVSTLELGDSALYLCASSSSGVADEQYFGPGTRLTVT.

V gene TRBV24-1 combines with J gene TRBJ2-4; no firm D call. Germline loops: CDR1 KGHDR, CDR2 SFDVKD. The ends were cut back, 5 bases at V and 8 bases at J, with 6 bases in the middle. This CDR3 has 11 amino acids. This CDR3 reads CATSVGDIQYF. Here the CDR3 DNA reads TGTGCCACCAGTGTCGGAGACATTCAGTACTTC.

In its sample, this clonotype was seen a few times. The chain couples TRBV11-2 to TRBJ2-7; 7 nucleotides agree with TRBD1. From germline, CDR1 is SGHAT and CDR2 FQNNGV. V shed 5 bases, J shed 10 bases, and the junction held 17 bases outside the gene matches. The CDR3 is 15 amino acids. CDR3 in amino acids: CASSQIQGVTRAQYF. The DNA for the CDR3 is TGTGCCAGCAGCCAGATCCAGGGGGTGACCAGGGCCCAGTACTTC.

The chain couples TRBV10-3 to TRBJ2-7; TRBD2 matches at 11 bases. The J call could be wrong; TRBJ2-5 is a better fit for the DNA end. The CDR3 loop spans 19 amino acids. The germline gives CDR1 ENHRY, CDR2 SYGVKD. This chain's CDR3 is CAISGGTSGAVEGVGTQYF. Written as DNA, the CDR3 is TGTGCCATCAGTGGAGGGACTAGCGGAGCGGTCGAAGGGGTCGGGACCCAGTACTTC.

The V call is TRBV30, the J call TRBJ1-6; possible D gene TRBD1, 5 bases. This CDR3 comprises 13 residues. From germline, CDR1 is GTSNPN and CDR2 SVGIG (reference sequence). Trimming stripped 1 base from V and 13 bases from J, with 14 bases between. The CDR3 reads CAWSGGRARPLHF. The DNA of the CDR3 is TGTGCCTGGAGTGGTGGCAGGGCTAGGCCCCTCCACTTT.

The chain couples TRBV28 to TRBJ1-6; 8 nucleotides match TRBD1. This CDR3 comprises 13 residues. The V segment lost 8 bases and the J segment 9 bases; nucleotides outside the gene matches: 6. CDR1 and CDR2 (germline): MDHEN, SYDVKM. CDR3 protein: CASDRDRSSPLHF. The DNA of the CDR3 is TGTGCCAGCGACAGGGACAGGTCTTCACCCCTCCACTTT.

The chain carries TRBV7-3 and TRBJ2-3, with TRBD1 matching over 11 bases. Germline-derived CDR1 and CDR2 are SGHTA and FQGTGA. CDR3 length: 17 residues. V shed 4 bases and J 5 bases; nucleotides not matched to a gene: 11. CDR3 bases: TGTGCCAGCAGCTCCTTTTCGGGGACAGGGGGGATAGATACGCAGTATTTT. Protein sequence: CASSSFSGTGGIDTQYF.

The rearrangement joins TRBV20-1 to TRBJ1-6; D perhaps matches TRBD1 (6 bases). Germline lookup yields CDR1 DFQATT and CDR2 SNEGSKA (reference sequence). The germline V and J ends were trimmed by 0 bases and 10 bases, with 16 bases remaining between them. The CDR3 is 15 residues long. The CDR3 spells CSARERGRGGSPLHF. DNA for the CDR3: TGCAGTGCTAGAGAAAGGGGTAGGGGGGGATCACCCCTCCACTTT.

This chain joins TRBV4-2 and TRBJ1-1, with D perhaps matching TRBD1 (5 bases). Trimming pared 4 bases from V and 3 bases from J, leaving 9 bases between. The CDR3 contains 13 residues. Looked up from germline, CDR1 is LGHNA and CDR2 is YNFKEQ. Here the CDR3 reads CASSPSGDTEAFF. DNA of the CDR3: TGTGCCAGCAGCCCCTCGGGGGACACTGAAGCTTTCTTT.

V is TRBV6-1 and J is TRBJ1-1; D perhaps matches TRBD1 (6 bases). Germline V gene data show CDR1 as MNHNS and CDR2 as SASEGT. The germline V and J ends were trimmed by 7 bases and 5 bases, with 14 bases remaining between them. CDR3 size: 13 residues. The CDR3 DNA sequence: TGTGCCAGCACCGACAGGCCCTTAACTGAAGCTTTCTTT. This codes for CASTDRPLTEAFF.

The genes are TRBV7-9 and TRBJ2-7; D not certain. The CDR3 has 14 residues. Germline V lookup: CDR1 SEHNR, CDR2 FQNEAQ (reference sequence). V gave up 5 bases and J gave up 3 bases, with 14 bases separating them. DNA for the CDR3: TGTGCCAGCAGCGGCCAGCCTTCATTCTACGAGCAGTACTTC. Amino acids: CASSGQPSFYEQYF.